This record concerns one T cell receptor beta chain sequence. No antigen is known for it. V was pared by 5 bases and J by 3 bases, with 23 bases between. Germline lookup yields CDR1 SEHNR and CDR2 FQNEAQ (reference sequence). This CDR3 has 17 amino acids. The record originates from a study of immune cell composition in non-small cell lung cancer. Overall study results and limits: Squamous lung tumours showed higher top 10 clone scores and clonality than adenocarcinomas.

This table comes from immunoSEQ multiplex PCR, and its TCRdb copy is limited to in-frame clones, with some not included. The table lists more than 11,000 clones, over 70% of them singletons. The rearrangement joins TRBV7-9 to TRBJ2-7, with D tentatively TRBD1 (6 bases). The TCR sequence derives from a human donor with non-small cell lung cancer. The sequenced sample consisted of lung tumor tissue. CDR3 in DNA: TGTGCCAGCAGCCCAACTACGTGGGACACAGGGTTCTACGAGCAGTACTTC. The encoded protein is CASSPTTWDTGFYEQYF.